This record looks at one T cell receptor beta chain sequence and its context. The data derive from a study of blood T cell repertoires in COVID-19. Study-wide context: The analysed material was cDNA or gDNA that came from T cells, B-cell-depleted T cells, or PBMCs.

CDR3 size: 19 residues. The V gene's germline CDR1 is LNHDA and CDR2 SQIVND (reference sequence). With 3 bases clipped from V and 0 bases from J, the junction kept 12 bases outside the gene matches. Some clones are missing from TCRdb's copy, which holds only in-frame ones; the method was immunoSEQ multiplex PCR. The table lists more than 60,000 clones, 89% of them singletons. What was sequenced was peripheral blood. This receptor was identified in a woman aged 50 to 60 with active COVID-19. V is TRBV19 and J is TRBJ2-1, with 9 bases identical to TRBD2. The CDR3 reads CASSMKGVSGSPSYNEQFF. The CDR3 DNA reads as TGTGCCAGTAGTATGAAGGGGGTTAGCGGGAGTCCCTCCTACAATGAGCAGTTCTTC.